This T cell receptor (beta chain) was sequenced in a study of blood T cell repertoires in COVID-19. On the study more broadly: Acute and convalescent COVID-19 specimens originated in the United States, Italy and Spain.

The CDR3 totals 17 residues. V gave up 3 bases and J gave up 1 base; unmatched junction bases: 8. Germline CDR1 reads KGHDR; CDR2 reads SFDVKD. As processed by the authors: How many nucleated cells were present was estimated from reference gene primer amplification. Using immunoSEQ multiplex PCR, the repertoire was profiled, and TCRdb retains in-frame clones only, with some absent. D and trimming were read from the DNA, whereas the V and J calls and clone size are those reported in that table. The sample has around 150,000 clones, about four fifths seen once; the top ten hold roughly 3.5%. Residents of under 25 US areas, aged about 18 to 95 years, made up the participants. Cohort assignment relied on participant-reported clinical history.

The sequenced sample consisted of PBMCs or T cells enriched from blood (not recorded which). This rearrangement joins TRBV24-1 to TRBJ2-1, with TRBD1 matching 7 bases. This clonotype originated in a woman aged 45-60 years with acute COVID-19. The CDR3 DNA sequence: TGTGCCACCAGTGATCTAATGTCAGGGGGTTCCTACAATGAGCAGTTCTTC. Its protein is CATSDLMSGGSYNEQFF.